This T cell receptor (beta chain) appears in the sequencing data of a study of neurological immune-mediated disorders (dated by TCRdb to between 2018 and 2021). For the wider study: Peripheral blood TCR-beta repertoires from HTLV-I-associated myelopathy (HAM/TSP) patients, multiple sclerosis patients and healthy controls were compared by UMI-based sequencing. The approximately 100 TCR-beta libraries included longitudinal samples, technical triplicates and paired sorted CD4+ and CD8+ T-cell subsets alongside PBMC samples. The cohort included approximately 68 subjects: roughly 14 with HAM/TSP, about 34 with multiple sclerosis, and approximately 20 healthy controls. The research as a whole found: No identical CDR3 amino acid sequences were found to be shared among expanded clones across subjects, suggesting that TCR-beta repertoires were private in all groups. TCR clonal expansion was highest in HAM/TSP patients and lowest in MS patients, with MS patients falling below even healthy controls.

This clonotype occurred many times. The target of this receptor is not known. The input lacks base qualities; no much larger clone sits a single base away. To synthesize cDNA, template-switch 5'RACE was performed with a primer carrying a 10-nucleotide random unique molecular identifier so that each TCR transcript was tagged. Each sequencing run produced over 160 million TCR-beta sequences covering 15-18 subjects. The RNeasy kit was used to extract total RNA. TCR-beta VDJ regions were amplified with primers for the TCR constant region and the 5'RACE anchor, using the KAPA Real-time Library Amplification kit. A first PCR added sample indexes and Illumina adaptors, after which a second PCR increased the library yield. After Ampure bead purification, the TCR product of roughly 650 bp was size-selected on a 2% E-gel SizeSelection system. Library quality was checked on a Bioanalyzer, concentration was measured with Qubit, and libraries were quantified with the Kapa Library Quantification kit before pooling. An Illumina HiSeq 2500 sequenced the libraries paired-end 2 x 150 bp. To increase sequence diversity, about 25-31% phiX was spiked into each library pool. Per the authors' processing: Quality-filtered reads were processed with the UMI-based MiGEC pipeline, which removed over 75% of raw TCR sequences during error correction. IMGT germline references were used for alignment of VDJ genes, and clonotypes were defined by a unique CDR3 amino acid sequence together with V-J genes. Clonal expansion, Shannon diversity, and CDR3 relatedness (CalcPairwiseDistances, ClusterSamples) were evaluated with VDJtools, and phylogenetic trees were built with CLCbio workbench. Clones with at least 8 unique UMIs were defined as expanded, with this threshold being based on coefficient-of-variation modelling across technical triplicates. Clones were called with MiXCR by TCRdb after fastp trimmed the public reads at Q25, and only in-frame beta chains were retained. Every CDR3 protein is listed once, alongside the most common genes and DNA of its rows. TCRdb, rather than the study authors, made the V and J calls. The table for this sample lists 60,000 or so distinct CDR3 sequences; roughly 10% of them were counted only once. In total, the top ten clones hold about 2% of the sample.

The healthy controls were volunteers from a blood bank in Maryland, USA. For the unsorted PBMC libraries, 2 million PBMCs were stored in RNAlater at -80 degrees C until RNA extraction and were used to generate the libraries. Peripheral blood underwent Ficoll-Hypaque density gradient centrifugation to isolate PBMCs, which were then cryopreserved in liquid nitrogen. CDR1 and CDR2, looked up from the germline V gene, are SGHTS and YDEGEE. The V and J ends are trimmed by 0 bases and 9 bases, leaving 16 bases between them. The CDR3 runs 15 amino acids, cysteine and phenylalanine included. The read is trimmed to its CDR3 DNA, 45 bases read in frame from base 1.

The rearrangement joined TRBV5-8 to TRBJ2-1, with the D gene tentatively TRBD1 or TRBD2, based on 5 matching bases in each. The source material was PBMCs. The TCR was taken from a man aged 55 to 69 in good health. The CDR3 in this case is CASSLVSGGWGEQFF. The nucleotides read TGTGCCAGCAGCTTGGTGTCTGGGGGTTGGGGTGAGCAGTTCTTC.